This T cell receptor (beta chain) was recovered during a study of blood T cells in healthy people across ages. Study background: T cells yielded about one barcoded beta molecule per two cells through template switching.

A word on this clonotype: The antigen is unknown.

The V and J ends lost 4 bases and 6 bases respectively, with 18 bases between them. Germline loops: CDR1 KGHSH, CDR2 LQKENI. The CDR3 length is 15 residues. Primed by a sample-barcoded 5' primer and a J-beta primer mix, a second PCR proceeded for about 6 to 12 cycles. Each cDNA molecule received a tag from a template-switch adaptor that had 12 random nucleotides. TCRdb re-called the 5' RACE reads with MiXCR, one entry per CDR3 protein. The data contain more than 1,000,000 distinct CDR3 sequences, around 27% of them singletons. Study-level results: Older age coincided with a roughly linear decline in TCR beta diversity per million T cells.

These data are also associated with another study on T cells of mothers and their children.

Material for sequencing was blood. This receptor was taken from a girl aged 2 to 9 in good health. The V call is TRBV18, the J call TRBJ1-1, with D hard to call. For the CDR3, the DNA is TGTGCCAGCTCACTTTCAACGGGCGTCGACGCTGAAGCTTTCTTT. Encoded protein: CASSLSTGVDAEAFF.